This T cell receptor beta chain originates from a study of beta chain features in type 1 diabetes. Study context: Sorted cells from all samples, numbering 107,917,701, were examined. Regarding the study as a whole: PCR might show a preference for shorter templates, equally across patients and controls. Using cDNA template may skew counts toward highly expressing activated cells.

V was clipped by 0 bases and J by 3 bases, with 5 bases between them. The germline V gene has CDR1 SNHLY and CDR2 FYNNEI. CDR3 length equals 14 residues. Expressed TCRB transcripts were sequenced, since all the RNA that had been isolated was reverse transcribed. Data came from immunoSEQ multiplex PCR; TCRdb stores just in-frame clones and leaves some out. In the table there are around 300,000 clones, 8% of which are singletons. This clone was counted a few times. What it binds is not known. This receptor was obtained from a woman aged 18-30 years in good health. Sequencing was carried out using central memory CD4+ T cells from blood. The V gene is TRBV2, the J gene TRBJ1-4; no definite D call. The CDR3 nucleotides read TGTGCCAGCAGTGAAGCTCAGCCTAATGAAAAACTGTTTTTT. This translates into CASSEAQPNEKLFF.